One sample yielded the 7 T cell receptor beta chains listed below, sequenced in a study of blood T cell repertoires in COVID-19. This table comes from immunoSEQ multiplex PCR, and its TCRdb copy is limited to in-frame clones, with some not included. The top ten hold roughly 8% of the sample, which has 200,000 to 250,000 clones, 70% to 90% seen once. The sequenced sample consisted of peripheral blood. Receptor source: a woman in her forties or fifties with active or convalescent COVID-19.

This rearrangement joins TRBV7-9 to TRBJ1-2; D remains ambiguous. Germline lookup yields CDR1 SEHNR and CDR2 FQNEAQ (reference sequence). V lost 2 bases and J lost 3, with 10 bases in between. This CDR3 is 14 amino acids long. The CDR3, as DNA: TGTGCCAGCAGCTTATCGGGGAGTTACTATGGCTACACCTTC. Its protein product is CASSLSGSYYGYTF.

J is TRBJ2-1 and V is TRBV11-2, with D maybe TRBD1 (6 bases). Germline V gene sequence: CDR1 SGHAT, CDR2 FQNNGV. Trimming removed 0 bases from V and 9 bases from J, with 12 bases in between. This CDR3 has 14 residues. CDR3 nucleotide sequence: TGTGCCAGCAGCTTAGATAGACAGGCAAGTGAGCAGTTCTTC. It is translated as CASSLDRQASEQFF. Filled out from reference TRBV11-2 and TRBJ2-1, the complete variable domain reads EAGVAQSPRYKIIEKRQSVAFWCNPISGHATLYWYQQILGQGPKLLIQFQNNGVVDDSQLPKDRFSAERLKGVDSTLKIQPAKLEDSAVYLCASSLDRQASEQFFGPGTRLTVL.

CDR3 region: CASSLRDLYNEQFF. The CDR3 DNA reads as TGTGCCAGCAGCTTGAGGGACTTGTACAATGAGCAGTTCTTC. V is TRBV5-5 and J is TRBJ2-1; a possible D gene is TRBD2 (6 bases). CDR1 is SGHKS and CDR2 is YYEKEE in the germline V gene (reference sequence). CDR3 length: 14 residues. V lost 1 base and J 4 bases, leaving 9 bases between the germline ends.

This chain connects TRBV7-9 to TRBJ1-6, with 10 bases lining up with TRBD1. This CDR3 comprises 16 residues. Trimming took 4 bases from V and 5 from J; bases not matched to a gene: 5. Germline V gene sequence: CDR1 SEHNR, CDR2 FQNEAQ (reference sequence). The CDR3: CASSSPGTGDNSPLHF. CDR3 nucleotides: TGTGCCAGCAGCTCACCCGGGACAGGGGATAATTCACCCCTCCACTTT.

The V and J genes are TRBV5-1 and TRBJ1-4; D possibly corresponds to TRBD1 (6 bases). V was trimmed by 0 bases and J by 0 bases, leaving 12 bases between them. There are 17 residues in the CDR3. Germline V CDR1 and CDR2: SGHRS, YFSETQ. CDR3 protein: CASSLGQGLATNEKLFF. As DNA, the CDR3 is TGCGCCAGCAGCTTGGGCCAGGGGTTAGCAACTAATGAAAAACTGTTTTTT.

The gene calls are TRBV3-1 (or the pseudogene TRBV3-2) and TRBJ1-1; D is undetermined. CDR1 is LGHDT, CDR2 YNNKEL, per germline (reference sequence). The CDR3 loop spans 14 amino acids. The V gene lost 1 base and the J gene lost 4 bases, with 10 bases spanning the gap. The DNA for the CDR3 is TGTGCCAGCAGCCAAGCGGGTAGTCGCACTGAAGCTTTCTTT. Protein sequence: CASSQAGSRTEAFF.

This clone appeared a few times. The V and J genes are TRBV11-2 and TRBJ2-7; 7 bases line up with TRBD1. The V gene end was trimmed by 5 bases and the J gene end by 4 bases; junction bases not matched to a gene: 11. CDR3 length: 15 residues. Germline CDR1 is SGHAT and CDR2 is FQNNGV. The CDR3 region has the DNA TGTGCCAGCAGCCGAGGTCCACAGGGGCCTTACGAGCAGTACTTC. Its translation is CASSRGPQGPYEQYF.